These 30 T cell receptor beta chains share one sample of origin, sequenced in a study of CD8 T cells in ankylosing spondylitis. Findings of the study overall: One TCR beta motif, made up of roughly 8 highly homologous variants, appeared characteristic of ankylosing spondylitis blood.

TCRdb re-derived calls from the 5' RACE reads in MiXCR, one entry per CDR3 protein. The data show 650,000 to 800,000 distinct CDR3 sequences, with under 20% seen just once and 15% to 20% held by the top ten. The antigens these receptors bind are not known. The sequencing input was blood, either unsorted or a sorted T cell fraction (not recorded which). The receptors originated from a male donor with ankylosing spondylitis.

This chain links TRBV7-6 with TRBJ1-3; TRBD1 might be the D (6 bases). Germline lookup yields CDR1 SGHVS and CDR2 FNYEAQ. V was cut by 5 bases and J by 2 bases, with 13 bases left in between. The length of the CDR3 is 15 residues. CDR3 DNA: TGTGCCAGCAGCCCAACCGGGACAACTGGAAACACCATATATTTT. Its translation is CASSPTGTTGNTIYF. Looking up the rest from reference TRBV7-6 and TRBJ1-3 gives the full variable domain: GAGVSQSPRYKVTKRGQDVALRCDPISGHVSLYWYRQALGQGPEFLTYFNYEAQQDKSGLPNDRFSAERPEGSISTLTIQRTEQRDSAMYRCASSPTGTTGNTIYFGEGSWLTVV.

This clonotype appeared many times. The gene calls are TRBV20-1 and TRBJ2-5; D is perhaps TRBD1 (5 bases). CDR3 length equals 13 residues. Trimming stripped 0 bases from V and 5 bases from J, with 10 bases between. In germline, CDR1 is DFQATT, CDR2 SNEGSKA (reference sequence). This chain's CDR3 is CSARDQGVETQYF. The CDR3 DNA follows: TGCAGTGCTAGAGATCAAGGGGTCGAGACCCAGTACTTC.

The table lists this clonotype with many counts. This sequence joins TRBV7-6 and TRBJ2-7, with TRBD2 identical over 13 bases. V was clipped by 0 bases and J by 4 bases; unmatched bases: 18. CDR1 is SGHVS, CDR2 FNYEAQ, per germline. The CDR3 covers 21 residues. The CDR3 here is CASSLAPKWGTSGRVWYEQYF. The CDR3 DNA reads as TGTGCCAGCAGCTTAGCCCCCAAATGGGGTACTAGCGGGAGGGTGTGGTACGAGCAGTACTTC.

This clonotype occurred a few times. This chain connects TRBV5-1 to TRBJ2-5; possibly TRBD2 for D (5 bases). Germline V gene lookup returns CDR1 SGHRS and CDR2 YFSETQ. V was clipped by 0 bases and J by 4 bases, with 16 bases between them. The CDR3 runs to 16 residues. CDR3 nucleotides: TGCGCCAGCAGCTTGGCTGCGGGCCCGGAAAGAGAGACCCAGTACTTC. Translation: CASSLAAGPERETQYF.

The chain couples TRBV6-2 or TRBV6-3 to TRBJ2-7, with D perhaps TRBD1 or TRBD2 (6 bases each). CDR3 length: 16 amino acids. Germline CDR1 MNHEY, CDR2 SVGEGT. The V gene lost 5 bases and the J gene lost 1 base, with 18 bases spanning the gap. DNA for the CDR3: TGTGCCAGCAGTCCGTGGCGGGGACAAATGTCCTACGAGCAGTACTTC. Translation: CASSPWRGQMSYEQYF.

The chain has TRBV7-9 and TRBJ1-2, with D possibly being TRBD1 (5 bases). This CDR3 is built from 15 residues. CDR1 is SEHNR and CDR2 is FQNEAQ in the germline V gene (reference sequence). The V end lost 5 bases, the J end lost 5 bases, and 18 bases lay between the germline ends. CDR3 nucleotide sequence: TGTGCCAGCAGCCCGAATGACCCTTGGGGGTATGGCTACACCTTC. Its protein is CASSPNDPWGYGYTF.

The gene calls are TRBV20-1 and TRBJ1-3; 11 bases align to TRBD1. The CDR3 is 14 amino acids. Germline V lookup: CDR1 DFQATT, CDR2 SNEGSKA (reference sequence). V was clipped by 4 bases and J by 4 bases; unmatched bases: 3. CDR3 in amino acids: CSATDRGLGNTIYF. Written as DNA, the CDR3 is TGCAGTGCTACGGACAGGGGGCTGGGAAACACCATATATTTT.

This clonotype was seen more than once but under ten times. This sequence joins TRBV6-5 and TRBJ2-2, with 11 bases aligning to TRBD1. From germline, CDR1 is MNHEY and CDR2 SVGAGI. V gave up 2 bases and J gave up 3 bases; unmatched junction bases: 2. The CDR3 is 16 residues long. In nucleotides, the CDR3 is TGTGCCAGCAGTTACGGGACAGGGGGTCACACCGGGGAGCTGTTTTTT. Its translation: CASSYGTGGHTGELFF.

In this sample, this clonotype turned up a few times. V gene TRBV7-2 combines with J gene TRBJ2-3, with TRBD2 matching over 10 bases. The CDR3 is 16 amino acids. V was pared by 2 bases and J by 2 bases, with 4 bases of the junction left unmatched. CDR1 and CDR2 (germline): SGHTA, FQGNSA. CDR3 loop: CASSLRSGGYTDTQYF. The CDR3 coding sequence is TGTGCCAGCAGCTTACGTAGCGGGGGGTACACAGATACGCAGTATTTT.

Only a few counts were recorded for this clonotype. The genes are TRBV20-1 and TRBJ2-7; D gene ambiguous. Looked up from germline, CDR1 is DFQATT and CDR2 is SNEGSKA (reference sequence). Between the trimmed V and J ends, which lost 1 base and 4 bases, there was a span of 8 bases. The CDR3 contains 12 residues. CDR3 nucleotide sequence: TGCAGTGCTAGAGGGCGGCAGTACGAGCAGTACTTC. Protein sequence: CSARGRQYEQYF.

The chain has TRBV12-3 or TRBV12-4 and TRBJ1-2; the D is unclear. Trimming stripped 4 bases from V and 4 bases from J, with 10 bases between. The CDR3 sequence is 13 residues long. The CDR3 nucleotides read TGTGCCAGCAGTTCCCTCGGCCGCTATGGCTACACCTTC. Protein product: CASSSLGRYGYTF.

This rearrangement joins TRBV27 to TRBJ2-2; no firm D call. This CDR3 has 14 amino acids. V lost 2 bases, J lost 7 bases, and 11 bases lay in between. The V gene's germline CDR1 is MNHEY and CDR2 SMNVEV (reference sequence). The CDR3 loop reads CASSLTGAVGELFF. CDR3 DNA: TGTGCCAGCAGTTTAACTGGTGCCGTCGGGGAGCTGTTTTTT.

The table lists this clonotype with a few counts. The CDR3 DNA sequence: TGTGCCTGGAGTTACGGGGGTGCGAACACCGGGGAGCTGTTTTTT. Amino acid sequence: CAWSYGGANTGELFF. The rearrangement uses TRBV30 and TRBJ2-2; a weak D match, TRBD2 (6 bases). The germline V gene encodes CDR1 GTSNPN and CDR2 SVGIG (reference sequence). This CDR3 comprises 15 residues. The V end lost 2 bases, the J end lost 0 bases, and 10 bases lay between the germline ends.

The chain links TRBV5-4 to TRBJ2-5, with a tentative D call TRBD2 (6 bases). The CDR3 totals 16 residues. V lost 0 bases and J lost 2, with 14 bases in between. Germline V gene data show CDR1 as SGHNT and CDR2 as YYREEE (reference sequence). The CDR3 sequence: CASSLGRGQGQETQYF. The CDR3, as DNA: TGTGCCAGCAGCTTGGGGAGGGGTCAAGGTCAAGAGACCCAGTACTTC.

The table lists this clonotype with a few counts. The rearrangement links TRBV15 to TRBJ2-2; unclear D gene. Germline CDR1 reads LNHNV; CDR2 reads YYDKDF (reference sequence). V was clipped by 1 base and J by 0 bases, with 9 bases between them. This CDR3 has 16 residues. The CDR3 coding sequence is TGTGCCACCAGCAGAGTGCCGGGCGCGAACACCGGGGAGCTGTTTTTT. Translation: CATSRVPGANTGELFF.

The chain uses TRBV18 and TRBJ2-7, with D hard to call. Germline loops: CDR1 KGHSH, CDR2 LQKENI. This CDR3 spans 12 amino acids. V shed 1 base and J shed 7 bases, with 8 bases lying between them. CDR3 coding DNA: TGTGCCAGCTCACCACTAGGTTGGGAGCAGTACTTC. It codes for CASSPLGWEQYF.

The chain employs TRBV3-1 and TRBJ2-6; 13 bases match TRBD2. V lost 3 bases to trimming and J lost 0 bases; unmatched junction nucleotides: 8. Germline V lookup: CDR1 LGHDT, CDR2 YNNKEL (reference sequence). The CDR3 consists of 20 residues. The CDR3 here is CASSQDKLAGGNSGANVLTF. The CDR3, as DNA: TGTGCCAGCAGCCAGGACAAACTAGCGGGAGGGAACTCTGGGGCCAACGTCCTGACTTTC.

This rearrangement joins TRBV20-1 to TRBJ2-5; D remains ambiguous. Trimming removed 5 bases at V and 0 bases at J, with 10 bases between. The CDR3 runs 13 residues. The germline V gene has CDR1 DFQATT and CDR2 SNEGSKA (reference sequence). The CDR3: CSAGSNYQETQYF. The DNA of the CDR3 is TGCAGTGCTGGGTCTAATTACCAAGAGACCCAGTACTTC.

The rearrangement links TRBV7-9 to TRBJ2-5, with D unclear. This CDR3 is built from 12 residues. V was shortened by 6 bases and J by 5 bases, with 10 bases between the two germline ends. The germline V gene has CDR1 SEHNR and CDR2 FQNEAQ (reference sequence). The CDR3 DNA reads TGTGCCAGCAGACCACTCGGGGAGACCCAGTACTTC. It codes for CASRPLGETQYF.

This clonotype was counted only a few times. This chain links TRBV5-6 with TRBJ1-2; D is ambiguous. Per germline, CDR1 SGHDT and CDR2 YYEEEE. This CDR3 spans 12 amino acids. Trimming removed 4 bases from V and 2 bases from J, with 6 bases in between. The CDR3 sequence is CASSGLNYGYTF. The CDR3, as DNA: TGTGCCAGCAGCGGTCTCAACTATGGCTACACCTTC. Complete variable domain (other parts from reference TRBV5-6 and TRBJ1-2): DAGVTQSPTHLIKTRGQQVTLRCSPKSGHDTVSWYQQALGQGPQFIFQYYEEEERQRGNFPDRFSGHQFPNYSSELNVNALLLGDSALYLCASSGLNYGYTFGSGTRLTVV.

This clonotype was detected many times. The chain joins TRBV20-1 to TRBJ2-3, with 13 bases aligning to TRBD2. Germline V gene sequence: CDR1 DFQATT, CDR2 SNEGSKA (reference sequence). Losses at the gene ends were 6 bases for V and 5 bases for J; bases not matched to a gene: 8. This CDR3 region has 15 residues. CDR3 protein: CSALRLAGGKDTQYF. The CDR3 DNA reads TGCAGTGCCCTAAGACTAGCGGGGGGCAAAGATACGCAGTATTTT.

J is TRBJ1-1 and V is TRBV15; D ambiguous. Per the germline V gene, CDR1 is LNHNV and CDR2 is YYDKDF (reference sequence). V lost 4 bases and J 1 base, leaving 13 bases between the germline ends. The CDR3 spans 15 residues. The CDR3 DNA is TGTGCCACCAGCAACCTAAAGGAGGGGAACACTGAAGCTTTCTTT. The encoded protein is CATSNLKEGNTEAFF.

This clonotype appeared a few times. V gene TRBV5-8 combines with J gene TRBJ1-6; 9 positions match TRBD1. Unmatched junction bases numbered 3, after V lost 1 base and J lost 10 bases. Germline lookup yields CDR1 SGHTS and CDR2 YDEGEE. CDR3 length equals 14 residues. CDR3: CASSLRQGGSPLHF. The CDR3 DNA is TGTGCCAGCAGCTTGAGACAGGGGGGCTCACCCCTCCACTTT.

This clonotype was found many times. V gene TRBV12-3 or TRBV12-4 combines with J gene TRBJ2-3; D remains ambiguous. The CDR3 has 12 amino acids. V was shortened by 5 bases and J by 0 bases, with 3 bases between the two germline ends. CDR3 protein: CASSGSTDTQYF. For the CDR3, the DNA is TGTGCCAGCAGTGGGAGCACAGATACGCAGTATTTT.

The chain links TRBV12-3 or TRBV12-4 to TRBJ2-3, with D possibly matching TRBD2 (7 bases). The CDR3 has 14 amino acids. The V and J ends lost 6 bases and 5 bases respectively, with 15 bases between them. The CDR3 loop is CASRRGGREDTQYF. Written as DNA, the CDR3 is TGTGCCAGCAGGCGAGGGGGGAGGGAAGATACGCAGTATTTT.

For the CDR3, the DNA is TGTGCCAGCAGTAACCCCACTGAAGCTTTCTTT. Translation gives CASSNPTEAFF. The genes are TRBV6-5 and TRBJ1-1; D uncertain. The CDR3 is 11 residues long. The V end lost 5 bases, the J end lost 4 bases, and 5 bases lay between the germline ends. CDR1 MNHEY and CDR2 SVGAGI come from the germline V gene.

This clonotype was counted a few times. J is TRBJ1-5 and V is TRBV4-1, with D hard to call. CDR1 and CDR2 (germline): MGHRA, YSYEKL. CDR3 length: 15 amino acids. The V and J ends lost 0 bases and 7 bases respectively, with 13 bases between them. The CDR3: CASSQDLNIGQPQHF. CDR3 in DNA: TGCGCCAGCAGCCAAGATCTGAACATAGGACAGCCCCAGCATTTT.

This clonotype has only a few counts. The chain couples TRBV6-1 to TRBJ2-7; D call uncertain. Trimming removed 2 bases from V and 3 bases from J, with 14 bases in between. Germline V gene data show CDR1 as MNHNS and CDR2 as SASEGT. This CDR3 is 15 amino acids long. For the CDR3, the DNA is TGTGCCAGCAGTGAATCTTACTCGGAAGGCTACGAGCAGTACTTC. Encoded protein: CASSESYSEGYEQYF.

The chain is built from TRBV20-1 and TRBJ1-2; D unclear. The CDR3 contains 11 residues. The germline V gene has CDR1 DFQATT and CDR2 SNEGSKA (reference sequence). Trimming took 0 bases from V and 5 from J, leaving 4 bases between them. CDR3 sequence reads: CSARDMYGYTF. DNA of the CDR3: TGCAGTGCTAGAGACATGTATGGCTACACCTTC.

In this sample, this clonotype turned up a few times. This chain links TRBV20-1 with TRBJ1-2, with 10 bases aligning to TRBD1. V shed 3 bases and J 4 bases; nucleotides not matched to a gene: 8. From germline, CDR1 is DFQATT and CDR2 SNEGSKA (reference sequence). The CDR3 covers 15 residues. The CDR3 protein is CSAREPGQGTYGYTF. In DNA form, the CDR3 reads TGCAGTGCTAGGGAGCCGGGACAGGGGACCTATGGCTACACCTTC.